Listed here are 8 T cell receptor beta chains from one sample, sequenced in a study of blood T cell repertoires in COVID-19. Data came from immunoSEQ multiplex PCR; TCRdb stores just in-frame clones and leaves some out. The sample comprises some 57,000 clones, around nine tenths of which are singletons, and more than 0.8% rests with the top ten. The sequencing sample was made of peripheral blood. These receptor sequences come from a man in his 70s with acute or convalescent COVID-19.

The genes are TRBV29-1 and TRBJ2-1; TRBD2 aligns across 9 bases. After removal of 7 bases from V and 0 bases from J, the junction contained 10 bases not matched to a gene. There are 16 residues in the CDR3. Germline loops: CDR1 SQVTM, CDR2 ANQGSEA. The CDR3 is CSGTKGSGSSYNEQFF. The CDR3 bases are TGCAGCGGCACCAAGGGTAGCGGGAGCTCCTACAATGAGCAGTTCTTC.

This sequence joins TRBV19 and TRBJ1-6; D remains ambiguous. V dropped 3 bases and J dropped 13 bases, with 10 bases sitting between them. This CDR3 contains 12 residues. CDR1 is LNHDA, CDR2 SQIVND, per germline (reference sequence). Written as DNA, the CDR3 is TGTGCCAGTAGTATCTCAGGCCTCCCCCTCCACTTT. Amino acids: CASSISGLPLHF.

This chain joins TRBV5-5 and TRBJ1-2, with no clear D. The CDR3 covers 13 residues. V was trimmed by 2 bases and J by 7 bases, leaving 12 bases between them. Looked up from germline, CDR1 is SGHKS and CDR2 is YYEKEE (reference sequence). Written as DNA, the CDR3 is TGTGCCAGCAGCTTTGTCAGTTCGGGTGGCTACACCTTC. Translation: CASSFVSSGGYTF. The full variable domain, rest sourced from reference TRBV5-5 and TRBJ1-2, is DAGVTQSPTHLIKTRGQQVTLRCSPISGHKSVSWYQQVLGQGPQFIFQYYEKEERGRGNFPDRFSARQFPNYSSELNVNALLLGDSALYLCASSFVSSGGYTFGSGTRLTVV.

This rearrangement joins TRBV9 to TRBJ1-1; tentative D call: TRBD1 (5 bases). V gave up 4 bases and J gave up 0 bases, with 19 bases separating them. Germline CDR1 SGDLS, CDR2 YYNGEE. This CDR3 has 17 residues. This CDR3 reads CASSLSQLGLLNTEAFF. The CDR3 coding sequence is TGTGCCAGCAGCCTCTCCCAGTTGGGACTCCTGAACACTGAAGCTTTCTTT. Full variable domain (missing parts from reference TRBV9 and TRBJ1-1): DSGVTQTPKHLITATGQRVTLRCSPRSGDLSVYWYQQSLDQGLQFLIQYYNGEERAKGNILERFSAQQFPDLHSELNLSSLELGDSALYFCASSLSQLGLLNTEAFFGQGTRLTVV.

About this clone: One end of the junction is discordant with germline, which a read error may explain. This chain joins TRBV28 and TRBJ2-7; D may be TRBD1 (6 bases). This CDR3 has 16 residues. Germline loops: CDR1 MDHEN, CDR2 SYDVKM. CDR3 sequence: CASTPGVGGTPNEQYF. CDR3 nucleotides: TGTGCAAGCACCCCAGGGGTAGGGGGTACGCCGAACGAGCAGTACTTC.

This clone was counted between two and nine times. CDR3 DNA sequence: TGTGCCAGCAGTGCCCTTGCGCTAGCGGGGGGGCCGCACACCGGGGAGCTGTTTTTT. It translates to CASSALALAGGPHTGELFF. The rearrangement links TRBV6-1 to TRBJ2-2, with TRBD2 identical over 12 bases. The CDR3 loop spans 19 amino acids. Germline V gives CDR1 MNHNS, CDR2 SASEGT. V shed 4 bases and J 3 bases; nucleotides not matched to a gene: 12.

The J gene is TRBJ2-3, the V gene TRBV9; D is uncertain. The germline V and J ends were trimmed by 3 bases and 2 bases, with 19 bases remaining between them. Germline CDR1 SGDLS, CDR2 YYNGEE. CDR3 length: 17 residues. The DNA of the CDR3 is TGTGCCAGCAGCGAACGGGTCCCGAAGGCGGTCACAGATACGCAGTATTTT. This gives the protein CASSERVPKAVTDTQYF.

This chain uses TRBV3-1 (or the pseudogene TRBV3-2) with TRBJ2-3, with D uncertain. V was trimmed by 1 base and J by 5 bases, leaving 4 bases between them. The CDR3 spans 12 residues. In germline, CDR1 is LGHDT, CDR2 YNNKEL (reference sequence). The CDR3 loop is CASSQGRDTQYF. The CDR3 DNA sequence: TGTGCCAGCAGCCAAGGGAGAGATACGCAGTATTTT.